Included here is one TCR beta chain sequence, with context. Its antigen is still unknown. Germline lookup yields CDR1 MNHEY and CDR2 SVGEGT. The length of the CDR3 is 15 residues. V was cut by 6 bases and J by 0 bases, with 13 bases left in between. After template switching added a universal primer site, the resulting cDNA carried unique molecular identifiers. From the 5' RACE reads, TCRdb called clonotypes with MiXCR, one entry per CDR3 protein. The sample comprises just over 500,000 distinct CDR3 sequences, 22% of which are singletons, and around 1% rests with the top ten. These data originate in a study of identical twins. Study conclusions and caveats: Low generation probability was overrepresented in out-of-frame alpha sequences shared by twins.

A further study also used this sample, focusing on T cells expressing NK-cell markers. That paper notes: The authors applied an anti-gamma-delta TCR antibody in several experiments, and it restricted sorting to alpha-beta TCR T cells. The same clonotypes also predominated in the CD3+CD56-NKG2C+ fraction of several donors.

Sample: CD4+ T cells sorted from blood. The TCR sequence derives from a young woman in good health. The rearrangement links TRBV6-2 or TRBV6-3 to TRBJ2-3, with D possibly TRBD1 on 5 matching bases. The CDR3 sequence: CASRLTGYSTDTQYF. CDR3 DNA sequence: TGTGCCAGCAGGCTTACAGGATATAGCACAGATACGCAGTATTTT.